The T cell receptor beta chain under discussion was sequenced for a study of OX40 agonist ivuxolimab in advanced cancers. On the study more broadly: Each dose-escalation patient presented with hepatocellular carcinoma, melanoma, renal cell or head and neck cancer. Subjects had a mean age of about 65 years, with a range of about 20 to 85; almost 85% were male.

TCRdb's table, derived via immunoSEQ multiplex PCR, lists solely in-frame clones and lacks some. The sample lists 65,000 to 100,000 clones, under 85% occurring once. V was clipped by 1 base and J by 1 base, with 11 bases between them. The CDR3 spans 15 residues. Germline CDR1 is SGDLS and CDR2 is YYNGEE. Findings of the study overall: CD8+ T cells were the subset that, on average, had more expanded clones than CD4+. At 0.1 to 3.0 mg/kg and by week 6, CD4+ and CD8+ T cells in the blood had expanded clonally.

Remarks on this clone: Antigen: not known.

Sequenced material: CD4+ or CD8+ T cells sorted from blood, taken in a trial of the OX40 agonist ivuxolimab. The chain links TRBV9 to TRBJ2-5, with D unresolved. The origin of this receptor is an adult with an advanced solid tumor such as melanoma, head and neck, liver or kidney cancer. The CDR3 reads CASSVYDTSQETQYF. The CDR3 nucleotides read TGTGCCAGCAGCGTATACGACACGAGCCAAGAGACCCAGTACTTC. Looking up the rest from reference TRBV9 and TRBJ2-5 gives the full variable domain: DSGVTQTPKHLITATGQRVTLRCSPRSGDLSVYWYQQSLDQGLQFLIQYYNGEERAKGNILERFSAQQFPDLHSELNLSSLELGDSALYFCASSVYDTSQETQYFGPGTRLLVL.